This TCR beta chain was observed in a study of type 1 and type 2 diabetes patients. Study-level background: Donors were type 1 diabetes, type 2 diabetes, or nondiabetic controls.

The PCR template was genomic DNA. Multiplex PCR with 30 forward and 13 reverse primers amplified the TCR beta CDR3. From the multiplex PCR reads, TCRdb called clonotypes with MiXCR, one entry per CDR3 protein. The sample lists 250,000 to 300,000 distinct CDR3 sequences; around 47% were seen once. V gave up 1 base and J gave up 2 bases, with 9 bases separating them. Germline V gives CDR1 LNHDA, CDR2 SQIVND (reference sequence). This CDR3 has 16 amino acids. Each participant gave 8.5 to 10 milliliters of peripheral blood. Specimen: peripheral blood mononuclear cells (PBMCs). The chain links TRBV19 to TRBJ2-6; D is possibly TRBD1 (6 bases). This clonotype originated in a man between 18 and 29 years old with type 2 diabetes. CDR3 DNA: TGTGCCAGTAGTATAGGACAGGTGACTGGGGCCAACGTCCTGACTTTC. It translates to CASSIGQVTGANVLTF.